The 13 T cell receptor beta chains below were found in one sample sequenced in a study of T cells after yellow fever vaccination. TCRdb analysed the 5' RACE reads with MiXCR anew, one entry per CDR3 protein. The table includes fewer than 500,000 distinct CDR3 sequences, roughly a sixth detected once. This specimen was PBMCs, taken before the yellow fever booster vaccination. The receptors were sampled from a man between 18 and 29 years old who received the YFV17D yellow fever vaccine.

V is TRBV3-1 and J is TRBJ1-4; tentative D call: TRBD1 (6 bases). Trimming removed 0 bases at V and 8 bases at J, with 13 bases between. Germline lookup yields CDR1 LGHDT and CDR2 YNNKEL (reference sequence). The CDR3 runs to 15 residues. CDR3 bases: TGTGCCAGCAGCCAAGATGATGGGGGCAGAGAAAAACTGTTTTTT. Protein: CASSQDDGGREKLFF.

The rearrangement uses TRBV7-1 and TRBJ2-7; 8 bases match TRBD2. TRBV7-1 is sorted into the ORF group, with uncertain function. The length of the CDR3 is 18 residues. J was trimmed by 0 bases and V by 4 bases; bases with no gene match: 14. DNA of the CDR3: TGTGCCAGCAGCTTCAGCGGGGGATATACCCGTATCTCCTACGAGCAGTACTTC. It encodes CASSFSGGYTRISYEQYF.

Details on this clonotype: Relative to the germline gene, one junction end is altered; a read error may explain this. The rearrangement links TRBV5-1 to TRBJ2-1; a possible D gene is TRBD1 (6 bases). The V gene's germline CDR1 is SGHRS and CDR2 YFSETQ. The CDR3 loop spans 16 amino acids. DNA for the CDR3: TGCGCCAGCAGCTTGGAGACAGGTCCCTCCTTCAATGAGCAGTTCTTC. This gives the protein CASSLETGPSFNEQFF.

This clonotype was observed a handful of times. The rearrangement joins TRBV28 to TRBJ1-2; TRBD1 matches at 9 bases. CDR1 and CDR2 (germline): MDHEN, SYDVKM. This CDR3 has 14 residues. With 6 bases clipped from V and 8 bases from J, the junction kept 10 bases outside the gene matches. Here the CDR3 reads CASSPGTGRLGYTF. In nucleotides, the CDR3 is TGTGCCAGCAGCCCCGGGACAGGGCGTCTCGGCTACACCTTC.

This clonotype was seen many times. The V gene is TRBV11-2, the J gene TRBJ1-2; TRBD1 agrees at 7 bases. V gave up 5 bases and J gave up 2 bases; unmatched junction bases: 5. The CDR3 consists of 14 residues. The germline CDR1 and CDR2 sequences are SGHAT and FQNNGV. The CDR3 DNA sequence: TGTGCCAGCAGCCCCATGGGACAGAACTATGGCTACACCTTC. This encodes CASSPMGQNYGYTF.

The CDR3, as DNA: TGTGCCAGCAGATCCGGGACAGGTCGCGGCTACACCTTC. As protein: CASRSGTGRGYTF. This chain joins TRBV6-2 or TRBV6-3 and TRBJ1-2; 8 bases map to TRBD1. The CDR3 totals 13 residues. The V and J ends lost 6 bases and 8 bases, in that order; junction bases with no gene match: 8. Germline V gene lookup returns CDR1 MNHEY and CDR2 SVGEGT.

There are a few counts of this clonotype. This chain joins TRBV7-2 and TRBJ2-3; no definite D call. The germline CDR1 and CDR2 sequences are SGHTA and FQGNSA. The ends were cut back, 4 bases at V and 0 bases at J, with 11 bases in the middle. The CDR3 spans 15 residues. DNA for the CDR3: TGTGCCAGCAGCTCCCGGGTGGCTAGCACAGATACGCAGTATTTT. It is translated as CASSSRVASTDTQYF.

The sample holds a few counts of this clonotype. The gene calls are TRBV6-2 or TRBV6-3 and TRBJ1-2; no clear D gene. The CDR3 runs to 15 residues. From germline, CDR1 is MNHEY and CDR2 SVGEGT. V was cut by 8 bases and J by 7 bases, with 23 bases left in between. In DNA form, the CDR3 reads TGTGCCAGCTCCCCTGACCTAATACAAGCTCGTGGCTACACCTTC. It specifies CASSPDLIQARGYTF.

As concerns this clonotype: This could be a read error, since a much larger clone is one nucleotide away. The chain combines TRBV7-7 with TRBJ2-5; 11 nucleotides line up with TRBD2. The CDR3 length is 15 residues. CDR1 and CDR2 from the germline V gene are SSHAT and FNYEAQ (reference sequence). J was trimmed by 5 bases and V by 1 base; bases with no gene match: 3. Here the CDR3 DNA reads TGTGCCAGCAGCTTAGTAGCGGGGGGGCACGAGACCCAGTACTTC. Protein sequence: CASSLVAGGHETQYF.

Details on this clonotype: Just one base apart from a much larger clone, this may be a read error. CDR3 DNA sequence: TGTGCCAGCCGGGAGTCTGGGGCCAACGTCCTGACTTTC. It yields the protein CASRESGANVLTF. V is TRBV19 and J is TRBJ2-6, with TRBD2 as a possible D gene (6 bases). V was shortened by 9 bases and J by 1 base, with 7 bases between the two germline ends. This CDR3 comprises 13 residues. Germline V gene sequence: CDR1 LNHDA, CDR2 SQIVND (reference sequence).

V is TRBV21-1 and J is TRBJ2-7; the table's D gene call, TRBD1, was not cross checked with the DNA. TRBV21-1 is flagged as a pseudogene. This CDR3 is built from 14 residues. CDR3 in amino acids: CASTYTGDPYEQYV. The CDR3 region has the DNA TGTGCCAGCACATACACCGGGGACCCCTACGAGCAGTACGTC.

This chain links TRBV20-1 with TRBJ1-4; 8 bases align to TRBD1. The V gene's germline CDR1 is DFQATT and CDR2 SNEGSKA (reference sequence). The CDR3 is 13 amino acids. The J segment lost 8 bases and the V segment lost 6 bases, leaving 8 bases of the junction unmatched. As DNA, the CDR3 is TGCAGTGCATGGACAGGGACCGGGGAAAAACTGTTTTTT. As protein: CSAWTGTGEKLFF.

To note about this clonotype: A read error may produce the germline difference seen at one junction end. The rearrangement joins TRBV7-9 to TRBJ2-2, with 10 bases fitting TRBD2. This CDR3 has 15 amino acids. Germline V gene lookup returns CDR1 SEHNR and CDR2 FQNEAQ (reference sequence). The CDR3 DNA reads as TGTGCCAGCAGCTTACTAGCGGGGGTCACCTGGGAGCTGTTTTTT. This encodes CASSLLAGVTWELFF.